The clone carrying this TCR beta chain was seen many times. Its antigen is unknown. One entry per CDR3 protein, called by TCRdb with MiXCR from the reads. The data contain some 150,000 distinct CDR3 sequences, 32% of them singletons. This sample is drawn from a study of T cell repertoires in cytomegalovirus infection. The source is a human donor in good health (CMV status not recorded). Some clones in this sample may be carry-over from other donors' samples. The sequencing used CD8+ T cells from cultured PBMCs, collected from culture after CMV antigen stimulation.

The CDR3 protein is CASSADRKHYEQYF. Here the CDR3 DNA reads TGTGCCAGCAGCGCGGACAGAAAACACTACGAGCAGTACTTC. J is TRBJ2-7 and V is TRBV7-8; weak D call: TRBD1 (6 bases). V shed 5 bases and J shed 3 bases, with 14 bases lying between them. This CDR3 is built from 14 residues. From germline, CDR1 is SGHVS and CDR2 FQNEAQ.